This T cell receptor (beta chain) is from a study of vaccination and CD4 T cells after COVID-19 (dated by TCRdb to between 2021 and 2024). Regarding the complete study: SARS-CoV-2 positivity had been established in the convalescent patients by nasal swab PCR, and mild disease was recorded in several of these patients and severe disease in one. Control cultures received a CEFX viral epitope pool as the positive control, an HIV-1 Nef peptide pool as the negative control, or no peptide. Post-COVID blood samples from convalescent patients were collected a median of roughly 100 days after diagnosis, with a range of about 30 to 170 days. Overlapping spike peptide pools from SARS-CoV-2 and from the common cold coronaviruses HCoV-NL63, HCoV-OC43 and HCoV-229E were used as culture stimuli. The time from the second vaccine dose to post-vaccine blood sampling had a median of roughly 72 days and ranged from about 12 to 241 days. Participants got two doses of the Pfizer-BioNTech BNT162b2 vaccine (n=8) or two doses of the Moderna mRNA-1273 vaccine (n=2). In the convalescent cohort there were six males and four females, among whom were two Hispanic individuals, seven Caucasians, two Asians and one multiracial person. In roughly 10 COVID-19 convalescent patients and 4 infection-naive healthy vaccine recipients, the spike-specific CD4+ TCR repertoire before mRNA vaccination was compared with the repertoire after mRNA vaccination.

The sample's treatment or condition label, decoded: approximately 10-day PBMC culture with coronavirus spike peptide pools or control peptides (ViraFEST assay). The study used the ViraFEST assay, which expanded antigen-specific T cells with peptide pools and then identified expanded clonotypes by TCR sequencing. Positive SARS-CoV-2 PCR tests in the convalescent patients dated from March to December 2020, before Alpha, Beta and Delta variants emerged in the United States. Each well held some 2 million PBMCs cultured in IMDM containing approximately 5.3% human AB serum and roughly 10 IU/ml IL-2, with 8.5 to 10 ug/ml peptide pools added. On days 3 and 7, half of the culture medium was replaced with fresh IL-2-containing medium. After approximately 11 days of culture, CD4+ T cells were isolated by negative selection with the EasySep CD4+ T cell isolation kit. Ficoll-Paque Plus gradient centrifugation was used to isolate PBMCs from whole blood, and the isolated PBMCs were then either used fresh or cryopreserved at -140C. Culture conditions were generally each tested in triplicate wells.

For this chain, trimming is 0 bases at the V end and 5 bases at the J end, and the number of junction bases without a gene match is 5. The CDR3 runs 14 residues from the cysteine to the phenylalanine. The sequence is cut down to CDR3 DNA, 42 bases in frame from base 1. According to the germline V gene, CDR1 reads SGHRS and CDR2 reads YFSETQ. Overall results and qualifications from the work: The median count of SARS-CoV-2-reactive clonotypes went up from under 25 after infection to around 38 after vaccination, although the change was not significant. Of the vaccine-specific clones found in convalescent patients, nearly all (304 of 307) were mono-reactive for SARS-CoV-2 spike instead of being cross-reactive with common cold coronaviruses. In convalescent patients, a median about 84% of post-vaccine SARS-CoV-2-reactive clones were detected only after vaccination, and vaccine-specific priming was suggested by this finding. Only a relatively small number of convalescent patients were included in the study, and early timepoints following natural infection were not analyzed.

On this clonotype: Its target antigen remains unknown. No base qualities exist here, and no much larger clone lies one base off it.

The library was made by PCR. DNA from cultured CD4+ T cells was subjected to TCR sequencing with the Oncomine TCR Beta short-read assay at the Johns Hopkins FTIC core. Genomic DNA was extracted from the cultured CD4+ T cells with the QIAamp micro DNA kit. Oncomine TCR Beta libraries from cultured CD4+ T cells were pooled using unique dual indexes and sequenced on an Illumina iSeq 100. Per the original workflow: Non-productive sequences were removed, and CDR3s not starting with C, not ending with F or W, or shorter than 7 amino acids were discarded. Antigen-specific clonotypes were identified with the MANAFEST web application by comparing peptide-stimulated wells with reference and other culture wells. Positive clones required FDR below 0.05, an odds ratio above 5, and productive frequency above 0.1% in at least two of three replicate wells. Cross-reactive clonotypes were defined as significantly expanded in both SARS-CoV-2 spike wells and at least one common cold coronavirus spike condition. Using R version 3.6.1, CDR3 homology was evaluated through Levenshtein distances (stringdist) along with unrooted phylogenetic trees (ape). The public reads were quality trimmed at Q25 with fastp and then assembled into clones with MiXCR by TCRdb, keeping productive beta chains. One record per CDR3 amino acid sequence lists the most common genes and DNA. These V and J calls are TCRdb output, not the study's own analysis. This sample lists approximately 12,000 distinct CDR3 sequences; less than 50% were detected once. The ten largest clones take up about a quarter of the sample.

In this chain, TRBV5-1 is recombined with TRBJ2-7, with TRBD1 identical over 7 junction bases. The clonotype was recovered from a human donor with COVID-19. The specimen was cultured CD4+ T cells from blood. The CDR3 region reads CASSLEGAVNEQYF. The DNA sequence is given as TGCGCCAGCAGCTTGGAGGGGGCAGTCAACGAGCAGTACTTC.